This T cell receptor (beta chain) was identified in a study of T cells in Graves' hyperthyroidism and ophthalmopathy. Findings and caveats of the study: The model anticipated ophthalmopathy a median 6.5 months pre-onset.

RNA transcripts gave rise to amplified TCR beta CDR3 regions. With the HTBI primer set, the TCR CDR3 went through a first round of RT-PCR. TCRdb called the multiplex PCR reads again in MiXCR, with one record for every CDR3 protein. The table records about 610,000 distinct CDR3 sequences, just over 45% of them present only once. Regarding this clonotype: What it binds is not known.

Patients aged 18 to 65 had newly diagnosed hyperthyroidism lasting under 2 months. Diagnostic decisions used clinical symptoms, serum thyroxine and TRAb, thyroid ultrasound and orbital computed tomography. This CDR3 contains 15 residues. Trimming took off 0 bases at V and 9 bases at J, with 21 bases between the two ends. The germline gives CDR1 DFQATT, CDR2 SNEGSKA (reference sequence). The sample consisted of peripheral blood or thyroid tissue (not recorded which). The source of this sequence is a woman aged 18-35 years with Graves' hyperthyroidism. J is TRBJ2-7 and V is TRBV20-1; a weak D match, TRBD1 (6 bases). CDR3 in amino acids: CSARDPTGYSEVQYF. The DNA for the CDR3 is TGCAGTGCTAGAGACCCTACAGGGTATTCCGAGGTGCAGTACTTC.